This is a list of T cell receptor beta chains from one sample in a study of blood T cell repertoires in COVID-19. Produced via immunoSEQ multiplex PCR; TCRdb's table is partial and in-frame only. The repertoire consists of roughly 250,000 clones, with around 85% occurring once and the leading ten covering roughly 4%. The specimen sequenced was peripheral blood. The receptors come from a woman aged 35 to 49 with active or convalescent COVID-19. The CDR3 runs from the conserved cysteine through the conserved F or W.

V,J,CDR3
TRBV4-1,TRBJ2-2,CASSPSRSGTNTGELFF
TRBV2,TRBJ1-1,CASSEAEGVPAAFF
TRBV6-5,TRBJ1-2,CASGDSPYGYTF
TRBV3-1/TRBV3-2,TRBJ1-2,CASSLMGGTGGYTF
TRBV27,TRBJ1-1,CASRIGKNTEAFF
TRBV7-3,TRBJ1-1,CASSLLQGTEAFF
TRBV24-1,TRBJ1-2,CATSTQGRSGYTF
TRBV6-2/TRBV6-3,TRBJ2-2,CASNPPPVSGGNTGELFF
TRBV6-5,TRBJ1-3,CASSLGGTVGNTIYF
TRBV11-1,TRBJ1-1,CASSLLTGQNTEAFF
TRBV7-3,TRBJ2-3,CASSLAGAHHSTQYF
TRBV5-6,TRBJ1-1,CASSAGVVAFF
TRBV3-1/TRBV3-2,TRBJ1-2,CASSRWDRLSDGYTF
TRBV14,TRBJ2-3,CASSQERGGTTTDTQYF
TRBV6-5,TRBJ1-6,CASRRENSPLHF
TRBV4-2,TRBJ2-2,CASSQEEGGMNTGELFF
TRBV28,TRBJ1-4,CASRPRTGDNEKLFF
TRBV3-1/TRBV3-2,TRBJ2-5,CASSQDPEDRGLQETQYF
TRBV28,TRBJ1-5,CASSFFGGDHQPQHF
TRBV13,TRBJ2-3,CASSLGPYGGGALADTQYF
TRBV30,TRBJ1-5,CAWGRQGAGQPQHF
TRBV10-2,TRBJ2-2,CASTPGGELFF
TRBV5-4,TRBJ1-2,CASSLSQNYGYTF
TRBV6-5,TRBJ1-2,CASSYRPGTGADGYTF
TRBV19,TRBJ1-5,CASSPRVPNQPQHF
TRBV5-1,TRBJ2-3,CASSGELTDTQYF
TRBV28,TRBJ1-5,CASSLGGRNQPQHF
TRBV4-1,TRBJ2-3,CASSQVPGQFFTDTQYF
TRBV29-1,TRBJ2-1,CSVAAWDSYNEQFF
TRBV2,TRBJ2-1,CASSEWDRGANEQFF
TRBV11-1,TRBJ1-1,CASSAGQGITEAFF
TRBV28,TRBJ2-7,CASSLGLSYEQYF
TRBV13,TRBJ1-6,CASSDRKGQGGGTYNSPLHF
TRBV2,TRBJ1-2,CASRVRPSDKGVAYGYTF
TRBV4-1,TRBJ2-3,CASSQTGGASTDTQYF
TRBV7-8,TRBJ1-2,CASSRAGQGGQGYGYTF
TRBV19,TRBJ2-3,CASRWGDATDTQYF